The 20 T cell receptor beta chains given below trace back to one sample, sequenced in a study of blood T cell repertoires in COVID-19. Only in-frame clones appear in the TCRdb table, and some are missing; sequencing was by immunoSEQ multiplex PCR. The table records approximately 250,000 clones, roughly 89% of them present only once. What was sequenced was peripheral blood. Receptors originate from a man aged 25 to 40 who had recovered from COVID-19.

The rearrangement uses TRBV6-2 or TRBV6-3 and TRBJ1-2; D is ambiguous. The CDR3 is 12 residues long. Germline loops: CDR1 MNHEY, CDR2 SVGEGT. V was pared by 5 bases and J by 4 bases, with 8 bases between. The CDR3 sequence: CASSATAYGYTF. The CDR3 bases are TGTGCCAGCAGTGCCACAGCCTATGGCTACACCTTC.

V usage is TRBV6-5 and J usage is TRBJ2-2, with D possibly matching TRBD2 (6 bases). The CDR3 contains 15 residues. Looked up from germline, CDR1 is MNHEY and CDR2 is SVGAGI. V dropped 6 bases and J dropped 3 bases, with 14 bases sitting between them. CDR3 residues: CASRLGTLHTGELFF. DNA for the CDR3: TGTGCCAGCAGGCTCGGGACTCTACACACCGGGGAGCTGTTTTTT.

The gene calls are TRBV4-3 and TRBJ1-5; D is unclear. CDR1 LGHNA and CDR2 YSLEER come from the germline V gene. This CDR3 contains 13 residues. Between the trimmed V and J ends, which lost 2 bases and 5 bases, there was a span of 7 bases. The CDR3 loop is CASSQSTDQPQHF. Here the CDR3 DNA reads TGCGCCAGCAGCCAATCTACTGATCAGCCCCAGCATTTT.

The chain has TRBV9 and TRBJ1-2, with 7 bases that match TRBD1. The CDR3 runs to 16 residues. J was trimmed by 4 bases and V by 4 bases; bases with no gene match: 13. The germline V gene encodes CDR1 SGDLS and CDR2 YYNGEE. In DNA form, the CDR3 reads TGTGCCAGCAGCCTGGGGGGACAGACAGGGTCCTATGGCTACACCTTC. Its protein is CASSLGGQTGSYGYTF. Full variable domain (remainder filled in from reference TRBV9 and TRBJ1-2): DSGVTQTPKHLITATGQRVTLRCSPRSGDLSVYWYQQSLDQGLQFLIQYYNGEERAKGNILERFSAQQFPDLHSELNLSSLELGDSALYFCASSLGGQTGSYGYTFGSGTRLTVV.

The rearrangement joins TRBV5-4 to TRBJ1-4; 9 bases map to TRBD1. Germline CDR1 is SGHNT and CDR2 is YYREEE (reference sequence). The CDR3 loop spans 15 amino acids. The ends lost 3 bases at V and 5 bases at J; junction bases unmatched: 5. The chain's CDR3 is CASSSLTGGNEKLFF. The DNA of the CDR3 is TGTGCCAGCAGCTCACTGACAGGGGGGAATGAAAAACTGTTTTTT.

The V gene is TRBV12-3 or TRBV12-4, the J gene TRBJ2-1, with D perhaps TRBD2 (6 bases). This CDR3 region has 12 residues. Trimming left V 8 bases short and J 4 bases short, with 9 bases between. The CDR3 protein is CASAGGYNEQFF. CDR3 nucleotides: TGTGCCAGCGCCGGGGGATACAATGAGCAGTTCTTC.

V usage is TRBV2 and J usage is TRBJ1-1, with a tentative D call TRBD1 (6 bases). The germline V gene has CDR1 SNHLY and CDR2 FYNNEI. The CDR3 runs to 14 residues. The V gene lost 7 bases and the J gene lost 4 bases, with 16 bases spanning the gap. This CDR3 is CASIQRQVITEAFF. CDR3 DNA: TGTGCCAGCATTCAGCGACAGGTAATCACTGAAGCTTTCTTT.

The CDR3: CASSSGGGAKETQYF. CDR3 nucleotide sequence: TGCGCCAGCAGCTCGGGCGGGGGGGCCAAAGAGACCCAGTACTTC. This chain links TRBV5-1 with TRBJ2-5; 9 nucleotides line up with TRBD2. V trimming: 3 bases; J trimming: 3 bases; junction bases outside the gene matches: 6. The CDR3 extends over 15 amino acids. CDR1 and CDR2 (germline): SGHRS, YFSETQ.

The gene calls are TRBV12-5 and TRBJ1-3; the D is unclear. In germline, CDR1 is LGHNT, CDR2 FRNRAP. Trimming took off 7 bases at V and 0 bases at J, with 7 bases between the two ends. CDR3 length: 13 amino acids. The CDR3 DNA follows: TGTGCTAGTGACTCCGGCTCTGGAAACACCATATATTTT. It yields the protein CASDSGSGNTIYF.

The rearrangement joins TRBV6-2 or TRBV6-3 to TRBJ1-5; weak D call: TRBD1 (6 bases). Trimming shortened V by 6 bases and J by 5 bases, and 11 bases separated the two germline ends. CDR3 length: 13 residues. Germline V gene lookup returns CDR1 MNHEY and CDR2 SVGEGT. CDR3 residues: CASSPDSYQPQHF. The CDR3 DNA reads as TGTGCCAGCAGCCCGGACAGCTATCAGCCCCAGCATTTT.

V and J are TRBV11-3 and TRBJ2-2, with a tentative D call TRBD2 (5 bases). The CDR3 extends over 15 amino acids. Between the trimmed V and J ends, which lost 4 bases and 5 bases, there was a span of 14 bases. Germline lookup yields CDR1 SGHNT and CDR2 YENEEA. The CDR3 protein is CASSSGLQPTGELFF. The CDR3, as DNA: TGTGCCAGCAGCTCCGGACTGCAACCAACCGGGGAGCTGTTTTTT.

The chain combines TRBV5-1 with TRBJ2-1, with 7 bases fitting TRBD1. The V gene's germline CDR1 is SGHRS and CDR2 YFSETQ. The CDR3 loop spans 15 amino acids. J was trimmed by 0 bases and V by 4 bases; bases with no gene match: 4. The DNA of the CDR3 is TGCGCCAGCAGCATGGGACAGAGCTCCTACAATGAGCAGTTCTTC. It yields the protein CASSMGQSSYNEQFF. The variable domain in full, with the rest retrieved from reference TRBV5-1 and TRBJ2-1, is KAGVTQTPRYLIKTRGQQVTLSCSPISGHRSVSWYQQTPGQGLQFLFEYFSETQRNKGNFPGRFSGRQFSNSRSEMNVSTLELGDSALYLCASSMGQSSYNEQFFGPGTRLTVL.

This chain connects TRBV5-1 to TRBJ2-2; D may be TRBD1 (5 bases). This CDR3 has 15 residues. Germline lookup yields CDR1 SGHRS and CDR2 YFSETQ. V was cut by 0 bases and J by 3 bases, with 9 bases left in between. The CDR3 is CASSLVMTDTGELFF. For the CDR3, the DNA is TGCGCCAGCAGCTTGGTGATGACAGACACCGGGGAGCTGTTTTTT.

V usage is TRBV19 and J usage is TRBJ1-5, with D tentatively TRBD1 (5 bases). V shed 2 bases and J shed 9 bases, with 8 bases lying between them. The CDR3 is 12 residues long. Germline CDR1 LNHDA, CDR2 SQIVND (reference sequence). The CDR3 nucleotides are TGTGCCAGTAGTATAATGGGGGGGCCCCAGCATTTT. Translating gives CASSIMGGPQHF. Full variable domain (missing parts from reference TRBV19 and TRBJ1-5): DGGITQSPKYLFRKEGQNVTLSCEQNLNHDAMYWYRQDPGQGLRLIYYSQIVNDFQKGDIAEGYSVSREKKESFPLTVTSAQKNPTAFYLCASSIMGGPQHFGDGTRLSIL.

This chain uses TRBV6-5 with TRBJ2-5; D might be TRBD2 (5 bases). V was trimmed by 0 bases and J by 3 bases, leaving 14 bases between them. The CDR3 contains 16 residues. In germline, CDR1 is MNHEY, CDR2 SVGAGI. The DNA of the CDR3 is TGTGCCAGCAGTTACTCGAAGGAGCGGCTCGAAGAGACCCAGTACTTC. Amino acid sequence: CASSYSKERLEETQYF.

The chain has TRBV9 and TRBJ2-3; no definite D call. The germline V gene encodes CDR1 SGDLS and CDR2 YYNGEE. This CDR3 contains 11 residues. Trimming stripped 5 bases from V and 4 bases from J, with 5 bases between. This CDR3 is CASSPADTQYF. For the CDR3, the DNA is TGTGCCAGCAGTCCGGCAGATACGCAGTATTTT.

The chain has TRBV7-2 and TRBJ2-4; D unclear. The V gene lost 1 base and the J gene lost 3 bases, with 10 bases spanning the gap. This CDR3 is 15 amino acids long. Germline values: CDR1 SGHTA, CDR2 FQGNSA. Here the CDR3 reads CASSLVGGGKNIQYF. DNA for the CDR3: TGTGCCAGCAGCTTAGTAGGCGGTGGCAAAAACATTCAGTACTTC. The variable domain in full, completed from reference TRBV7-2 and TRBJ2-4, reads GAGVSQSPSNKVTEKGKDVELRCDPISGHTALYWYRQSLGQGLEFLIYFQGNSAPDKSGLPSDRFSAERTGGSVSTLTIQRTQQEDSAVYLCASSLVGGGKNIQYFGAGTRLSVL.

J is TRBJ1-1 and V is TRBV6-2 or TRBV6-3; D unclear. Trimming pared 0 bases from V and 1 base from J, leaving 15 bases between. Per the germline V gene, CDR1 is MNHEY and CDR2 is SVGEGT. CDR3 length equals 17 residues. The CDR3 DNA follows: TGTGCCAGCAGTTACTCGAGTAAGAGGGTTTGGAACACTGAAGCTTTCTTT. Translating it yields CASSYSSKRVWNTEAFF.

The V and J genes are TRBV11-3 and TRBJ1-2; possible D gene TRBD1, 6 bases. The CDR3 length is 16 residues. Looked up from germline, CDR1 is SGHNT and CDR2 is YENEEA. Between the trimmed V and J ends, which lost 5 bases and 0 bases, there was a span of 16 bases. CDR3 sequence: CASSRGGAEANYGYTF. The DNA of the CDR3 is TGTGCCAGCAGCCGTGGGGGGGCCGAAGCTAACTATGGCTACACCTTC.

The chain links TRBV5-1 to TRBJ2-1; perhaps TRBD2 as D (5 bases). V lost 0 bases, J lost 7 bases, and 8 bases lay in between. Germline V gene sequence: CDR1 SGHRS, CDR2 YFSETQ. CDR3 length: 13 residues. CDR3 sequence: CASSLEAGNEQFF. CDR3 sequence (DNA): TGCGCCAGCAGCTTGGAGGCGGGTAATGAGCAGTTCTTC.